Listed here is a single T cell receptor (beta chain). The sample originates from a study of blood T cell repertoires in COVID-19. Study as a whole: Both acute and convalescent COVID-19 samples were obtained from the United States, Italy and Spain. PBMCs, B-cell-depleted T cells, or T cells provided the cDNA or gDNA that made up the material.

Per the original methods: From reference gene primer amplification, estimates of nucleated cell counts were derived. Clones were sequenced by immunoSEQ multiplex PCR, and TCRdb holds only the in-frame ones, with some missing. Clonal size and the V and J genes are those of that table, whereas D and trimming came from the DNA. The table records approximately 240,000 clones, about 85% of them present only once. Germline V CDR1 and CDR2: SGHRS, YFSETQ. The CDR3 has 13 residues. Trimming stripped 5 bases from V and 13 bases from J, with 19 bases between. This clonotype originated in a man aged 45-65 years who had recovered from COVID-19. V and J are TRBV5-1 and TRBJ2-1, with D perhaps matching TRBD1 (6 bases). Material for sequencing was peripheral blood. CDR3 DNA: TGCGCCAGCAGTCCTGCCGCAGGGGTCCTTCAGTTCTTC. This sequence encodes CASSPAAGVLQFF.